The 26 T cell receptor beta chains below all came from one sample that was sequenced in a study of blood T cell repertoires in COVID-19. Libraries were prepared by immunoSEQ multiplex PCR; TCRdb keeps only in-frame clonotypes and omits some of them. This table holds about 180,000 clones, approximately 86% found once. Material for sequencing was peripheral blood. All receptors derive from a man aged 60-69 years with COVID-19, enrolled during active disease.

The chain employs TRBV11-3 and TRBJ1-1; TRBD1 aligns across 10 bases. The length of the CDR3 is 15 residues. Germline V gene sequence: CDR1 SGHNT, CDR2 YENEEA. The ends lost 4 bases at V and 3 bases at J; junction bases unmatched: 5. As DNA, the CDR3 is TGTGCCAGCAGCTCCGGACAGGGGGGGGACACTGAAGCTTTCTTT. It specifies CASSSGQGGDTEAFF.

The chain combines TRBV11-2 with TRBJ1-1; 8 positions match TRBD1. V was pared by 7 bases and J by 4 bases, with 11 bases of the junction left unmatched. The CDR3 consists of 15 residues. Germline values: CDR1 SGHAT, CDR2 FQNNGV. The CDR3 DNA reads as TGTGCCAGCATAATGAATCAGGGGGCGGGCACTGAAGCTTTCTTT. It codes for CASIMNQGAGTEAFF.

In its sample, this clone was seen once. The chain carries TRBV7-9 and TRBJ2-1, with D perhaps TRBD2 (6 bases). The CDR3 consists of 13 residues. Germline V gene lookup returns CDR1 SEHNR and CDR2 FQNEAQ (reference sequence). V was trimmed by 5 bases and J by 2 bases, leaving 7 bases between them. In nucleotides, the CDR3 is TGTGCCAGCAGCCGACTAGCCTACAATGAGCAGTTCTTC. It translates to CASSRLAYNEQFF.

The chain recombines TRBV19 with TRBJ2-7, with 16 bases identical to TRBD2. The CDR3 consists of 20 residues. The trim removed 4 bases at V and 2 bases at J, leaving 14 bases unmatched. The germline V gene encodes CDR1 LNHDA and CDR2 SQIVND (reference sequence). The CDR3 reads CASSSWGLAGGFGDPYEQYF. The CDR3 DNA reads TGTGCCAGTAGTAGCTGGGGACTAGCGGGAGGGTTTGGGGATCCCTACGAGCAGTACTTC.

The chain uses TRBV19 and TRBJ2-7; D is unresolved. Germline V gene lookup returns CDR1 LNHDA and CDR2 SQIVND (reference sequence). The V and J ends lost 9 bases and 2 bases respectively, with 11 bases between them. CDR3 length: 12 amino acids. The CDR3 reads CASGPTAYEQYF. CDR3 bases: TGTGCCAGCGGTCCTACAGCCTACGAGCAGTACTTC.

The chain uses TRBV4-3 and TRBJ1-1; D not certain. This CDR3 contains 14 residues. Trimming stripped 3 bases from V and 6 bases from J, with 14 bases between. Per the germline V gene, CDR1 is LGHNA and CDR2 is YSLEER. The CDR3 DNA reads TGCGCCAGCAGCCAGACCCCCCGACGGGCTGAAGCTTTCTTT. Translating it yields CASSQTPRRAEAFF.

This chain uses TRBV5-1 with TRBJ2-7, with TRBD2 matching 9 bases. Unmatched junction bases numbered 18, after V lost 3 bases and J lost 2 bases. The length of the CDR3 is 19 residues. Germline CDR1 and CDR2: SGHRS and YFSETQ. DNA of the CDR3: TGCGCCAGCAGCTCGACCCCGGCGTCTAGCGGGACCATCGCCTACGAGCAGTACTTC. Its translation: CASSSTPASSGTIAYEQYF.

This chain joins TRBV4-2 and TRBJ1-1; D unresolved. The CDR3 contains 12 residues. Germline CDR1 LGHNA, CDR2 YNFKEQ. V was clipped by 10 bases and J by 10 bases, with 19 bases between them. The CDR3 coding sequence is TGTGCCACCCGCGGCCGCTCTCTGCTAGCTTTCTTT. It specifies CATRGRSLLAFF.

The chain is built from TRBV19 and TRBJ2-7; D is unresolved. V was pared by 3 bases and J by 0 bases, with 6 bases between. The CDR3 contains 13 residues. Germline V lookup: CDR1 LNHDA, CDR2 SQIVND (reference sequence). CDR3 residues: CASSISVSYEQYF. CDR3 nucleotides: TGTGCCAGTAGTATCTCCGTCTCCTACGAGCAGTACTTC.

The chain links TRBV24-1 to TRBJ1-2; the D gene is possibly TRBD1 (5 bases). V was shortened by 4 bases and J by 2 bases, with 7 bases between the two germline ends. Germline V gene lookup returns CDR1 KGHDR and CDR2 SFDVKD. The CDR3 covers 13 residues. Written as DNA, the CDR3 is TGTGCCACCAGTGAGTCAGGGAACTATGGCTACACCTTC. Amino acid sequence: CATSESGNYGYTF.

This chain joins TRBV6-5 and TRBJ1-6; TRBD1 might be the D (6 bases). Trimming took off 2 bases at V and 7 bases at J, with 15 bases between the two ends. The germline V gene encodes CDR1 MNHEY and CDR2 SVGAGI. The CDR3 consists of 16 residues. The CDR3 sequence is CASSYQAGGGNSPLHF. CDR3 DNA: TGTGCCAGCAGTTACCAAGCGGGGGGCGGCAATTCACCCCTCCACTTT.

This chain joins TRBV6-5 and TRBJ1-1; 9 bases map to TRBD1. V was clipped by 6 bases and J by 4 bases; unmatched bases: 9. The CDR3 runs 15 residues. Germline-derived CDR1 and CDR2 are MNHEY and SVGAGI. CDR3 loop: CASRDHRGHSTEAFF. The DNA of the CDR3 is TGTGCCAGCAGAGATCACAGGGGGCATTCCACTGAAGCTTTCTTT.

This clone turned up a few times. The CDR3 region is CAISDEASAGETQYF. The DNA of the CDR3 is TGTGCCATCAGTGACGAGGCGTCCGCGGGAGAGACCCAGTACTTC. This chain uses TRBV10-3 with TRBJ2-5; D is perhaps TRBD2 (5 bases). This CDR3 is 15 amino acids long. Trimming removed 3 bases from V and 4 bases from J, with 15 bases in between. Germline V lookup: CDR1 ENHRY, CDR2 SYGVKD.

This clone was counted between two and nine times. The J gene is TRBJ2-7, the V gene TRBV5-8, with 10 bases that match TRBD2. Germline assignment: CDR1 SGHTS and CDR2 YDEGEE. V was clipped by 3 bases and J by 5 bases; unmatched bases: 17. The CDR3 covers 18 residues. The CDR3 nucleotides read TGTGCCAGCAGCTCGACCGGGAGGAGCGGGAGGGTAATGAACGAGCAGTACTTC. Translated: CASSSTGRSGRVMNEQYF.

The rearrangement joins TRBV9 to TRBJ1-2, with 10 nucleotides matching TRBD1. Germline V gene lookup returns CDR1 SGDLS and CDR2 YYNGEE. This CDR3 has 13 residues. Unmatched junction bases numbered 4, after V lost 3 bases and J lost 8 bases. The CDR3 DNA follows: TGTGCCAGCAGCGCGGGACAGGGGCGAGGCTACACCTTC. Protein sequence: CASSAGQGRGYTF.

This chain links TRBV11-2 with TRBJ1-2, with D possibly being TRBD1 (6 bases). Between the trimmed V and J ends, which lost 7 bases and 8 bases, there was a span of 20 bases. The V gene's germline CDR1 is SGHAT and CDR2 FQNNGV. The CDR3 is 14 amino acids. The CDR3 reads CASTLARGAVGYTF. For the CDR3, the DNA is TGTGCCAGCACCCTGGCCCGGGGGGCTGTAGGCTACACCTTC.

This rearrangement joins TRBV2 to TRBJ2-7, with TRBD1 as a possible D gene (6 bases). Looked up from germline, CDR1 is SNHLY and CDR2 is FYNNEI. V was clipped by 7 bases and J by 3 bases, with 10 bases between them. The CDR3 runs 12 residues. The CDR3: CASIGQYYEQYF. The CDR3 nucleotides read TGTGCCAGCATCGGACAGTACTACGAGCAGTACTTC.

This clone was recorded only once. This chain connects TRBV4-3 to TRBJ2-5; TRBD2 matches 12 bases. CDR3 length: 15 amino acids. V lost 0 bases, J lost 5 bases, and 1 base stayed unmatched. CDR1 and CDR2 from the germline V gene are LGHNA and YSLEER. Written as DNA, the CDR3 is TGCGCCAGCAGCCAAGAAACTAGCGGGAGGGAGACCCAGTACTTC. Translation: CASSQETSGRETQYF.

The rearrangement links TRBV3-1 (or the pseudogene TRBV3-2) to TRBJ1-4; 8 positions match TRBD1. There are 14 residues in the CDR3. Trimming removed 6 bases from V and 7 bases from J; junction bases left unmatched: 7. Per germline, CDR1 LGHDT and CDR2 YNNKEL (reference sequence). As DNA, the CDR3 is TGTGCCAGCAGGAAACAGGGGGGAGGTGAAAAACTGTTTTTT. Protein sequence: CASRKQGGGEKLFF.

This chain uses TRBV27 with TRBJ1-3; unclear D gene. From germline, CDR1 is MNHEY and CDR2 SMNVEV (reference sequence). The V end lost 3 bases, the J end lost 8 bases, and 11 bases lay between the germline ends. The CDR3 totals 13 residues. Here the CDR3 reads CASSFHSSDTIYF. CDR3 DNA sequence: TGTGCCAGCAGTTTTCATAGTAGCGACACCATATATTTT.

The rearrangement joins TRBV5-5 to TRBJ2-7; weak D call: TRBD2 (5 bases). The germline V gene encodes CDR1 SGHKS and CDR2 YYEKEE (reference sequence). The CDR3 is 15 amino acids. V was cut by 4 bases and J by 6 bases, with 20 bases left in between. The CDR3: CASSPANRPSGEQYF. DNA for the CDR3: TGTGCCAGCAGCCCCGCCAACCGTCCGAGCGGCGAGCAGTACTTC.

The chain combines TRBV4-3 with TRBJ2-3; 9 positions match TRBD2. V dropped 1 base and J dropped 6; count of bases not matched to a gene: 14. CDR1 LGHNA and CDR2 YSLEER come from the germline V gene. The CDR3 has 18 amino acids. In DNA, the CDR3 is TGCGCCAGCAGCCAAGTTTCACTAGCGGGTTTTAATGGGGATACGCAGTATTTT. Translation gives CASSQVSLAGFNGDTQYF.

The chain couples TRBV10-3 to TRBJ1-6; tentatively, D is TRBD1 (6 bases). The CDR3 consists of 14 residues. The V gene's germline CDR1 is ENHRY and CDR2 SYGVKD. Trimming removed 3 bases at V and 7 bases at J, with 10 bases between. CDR3 DNA: TGTGCCATCAGTGACAGGGGTGGCAATTCACCCCTCCACTTT. Amino acids: CAISDRGGNSPLHF.

The table lists this clone with a few counts. The chain couples TRBV7-2 to TRBJ1-2; D gene uncertain. CDR3 length: 14 residues. The V end lost 0 bases, the J end lost 0 bases, and 5 bases lay between the germline ends. The V gene's germline CDR1 is SGHTA and CDR2 FQGNSA. CDR3: CASSLAQTNYGYTF. In DNA, the CDR3 is TGTGCCAGCAGCTTAGCGCAGACTAACTATGGCTACACCTTC.

This sequence joins TRBV4-1 and TRBJ2-5; TRBD1 matches 8 bases. Trimming cost V 4 bases and J 5 bases; bases outside gene matches: 9. The CDR3 has 15 residues. The germline V gene encodes CDR1 MGHRA and CDR2 YSYEKL. CDR3 in DNA: TGCGCCAGCAGCCCCACCCCGGACAGGGCGGAGACCCAGTACTTC. Protein: CASSPTPDRAETQYF.

This clone turned up a few times. The gene calls are TRBV19 and TRBJ1-1, with 8 bases lining up with TRBD1. CDR3 size: 15 residues. Trimming removed 5 bases from V and 3 bases from J; junction bases left unmatched: 8. The V gene's germline CDR1 is LNHDA and CDR2 SQIVND (reference sequence). CDR3 protein: CASSPAGGAYTEAFF. CDR3 DNA: TGTGCCAGTAGTCCCGCAGGGGGCGCTTACACTGAAGCTTTCTTT.